These 18 T cell receptor beta chains originate from one sample sequenced in a study of blood T cell repertoires in COVID-19. Some clones are missing from TCRdb's copy, which holds only in-frame ones; the method was immunoSEQ multiplex PCR. The sample has 260,000 or so clones; about four fifths are singletons. The sequenced material came from peripheral blood. The receptors stem from a man aged 80 or over with acute or convalescent COVID-19.

V gene TRBV10-1 combines with J gene TRBJ1-1; TRBD1 might be the D (6 bases). Germline loops: CDR1 WNHNN, CDR2 SYGVQD (reference sequence). Trimming took off 0 bases at V and 4 bases at J, with 15 bases between the two ends. CDR3 length equals 16 residues. In nucleotides, the CDR3 is TGCGCCAGCAGTGAGTCCGGCGGGGGGCTCCTCACTGAAGCTTTCTTT. Its protein is CASSESGGGLLTEAFF.

V gene TRBV2 combines with J gene TRBJ2-7; D call uncertain. The CDR3 covers 13 residues. V was trimmed by 8 bases and J by 0 bases, leaving 11 bases between them. Per germline, CDR1 SNHLY and CDR2 FYNNEI. The CDR3 here is CASGQLSSYEQYF. For the CDR3, the DNA is TGTGCCAGCGGGCAGCTGAGCTCCTACGAGCAGTACTTC.

The genes are TRBV4-1 and TRBJ2-5, with 10 nucleotides matching TRBD1. The CDR3 spans 16 residues. Trimming cost V 5 bases and J 3 bases; bases outside gene matches: 9. CDR1 and CDR2 (germline): MGHRA, YSYEKL. This CDR3 reads CASSKGDRGGKETQYF. The CDR3 DNA follows: TGCGCCAGCAGCAAAGGGGACAGGGGTGGAAAAGAGACCCAGTACTTC.

The rearrangement uses TRBV2 and TRBJ2-3; 10 bases agree with TRBD2. The V segment lost 5 bases and the J segment 5 bases; nucleotides outside the gene matches: 7. The length of the CDR3 is 15 residues. CDR1 and CDR2 from the germline V gene are SNHLY and FYNNEI. DNA of the CDR3: TGTGCCAGCAGTCCGACCGGGACTAGCGTAGATACGCAGTATTTT. This sequence encodes CASSPTGTSVDTQYF.

The V call is TRBV6-5, the J call TRBJ2-7; D perhaps matches TRBD1 (6 bases). The CDR3 is 12 amino acids. V was clipped by 6 bases and J by 1 base, with 7 bases between them. Germline-derived CDR1 and CDR2 are MNHEY and SVGAGI. The DNA for the CDR3 is TGTGCCAGCAGGACAGGTTCCTACGAGCAGTACTTC. It yields the protein CASRTGSYEQYF.

This rearrangement joins TRBV18 to TRBJ2-3, with 7 bases that match TRBD1. This CDR3 has 17 amino acids. J lost 1 base, V lost 3 bases, and 10 bases had no gene match. CDR1 is KGHSH, CDR2 LQKENI, per germline. The chain's CDR3 is CASSPVMNQGGTDTQYF. The CDR3 DNA sequence: TGTGCCAGCTCACCGGTCATGAACCAGGGGGGCACAGATACGCAGTATTTT. Variable domain in full (rest from reference TRBV18 and TRBJ2-3): NAGVMQNPRHLVRRRGQEARLRCSPMKGHSHVYWYRQLPEEGLKFMVYLQKENIIDESGMPKERFSAEFPKEGPSILRIQQVVRGDSAAYFCASSPVMNQGGTDTQYFGPGTRLTVL.

The chain joins TRBV11-2 to TRBJ2-7; 9 bases are shared with TRBD2. J lost 3 bases, V lost 6 bases, and 3 bases had no gene match. Germline V gene lookup returns CDR1 SGHAT and CDR2 FQNNGV. The CDR3 sequence is 13 residues long. The CDR3 protein is CASRFSGSYEQYF. The CDR3 DNA follows: TGTGCCAGCAGGTTTAGCGGGAGCTACGAGCAGTACTTC.

The gene calls are TRBV19 and TRBJ1-3; 9 nucleotides match TRBD1. The CDR3 runs to 17 residues. Germline trimming cut 3 bases from V and 0 bases from J; bases unmatched to any gene: 6. CDR1 LNHDA and CDR2 SQIVND come from the germline V gene (reference sequence). The CDR3 DNA reads TGTGCCAGTAGTATCTTAGGGACAGGGAACTCTGGAAACACCATATATTTT. Protein sequence: CASSILGTGNSGNTIYF.

This clone has only a few counts. The J gene is TRBJ1-6, the V gene TRBV7-9, with D possibly TRBD1 on 5 matching bases. This CDR3 has 15 residues. CDR1 SEHNR and CDR2 FQNEAQ come from the germline V gene (reference sequence). Trimming shortened V by 1 base and J by 4 bases, and 8 bases separated the two germline ends. CDR3 residues: CASSLVGAYNSPLHF. In DNA form, the CDR3 reads TGTGCCAGCAGCTTAGTAGGGGCATATAATTCACCCCTCCACTTT.

This clone was found a few times. The genes are TRBV11-2 and TRBJ1-6; TRBD1 matches 12 bases. From germline, CDR1 is SGHAT and CDR2 FQNNGV. The CDR3 has 19 residues. V trimming: 4 bases; J trimming: 0 bases; junction bases outside the gene matches: 7. As DNA, the CDR3 is TGTGCCAGCAGCTCGGGGACAGGGGGCTATTACTCCTATAATTCACCCCTCCACTTT. It translates to CASSSGTGGYYSYNSPLHF.

This chain joins TRBV30 and TRBJ1-5; tentatively, D is TRBD1 (6 bases). CDR3 size: 14 residues. In germline, CDR1 is GTSNPN, CDR2 SVGIG (reference sequence). Trimming took 0 bases from V and 5 from J, leaving 11 bases between them. CDR3 loop: CAWSVLSGDQPQHF. CDR3 nucleotide sequence: TGTGCCTGGAGTGTACTGTCAGGGGATCAGCCCCAGCATTTT.

The chain has TRBV19 and TRBJ1-5; perhaps TRBD1 as D (6 bases). The CDR3 runs to 13 residues. The V and J ends lost 6 bases and 7 bases respectively, with 13 bases between them. CDR1 LNHDA and CDR2 SQIVND come from the germline V gene (reference sequence). The CDR3 region is CASRTGQWQPQHF. The CDR3, as DNA: TGTGCCAGTAGGACAGGTCAGTGGCAGCCCCAGCATTTT.

The chain is built from TRBV7-6 and TRBJ2-3; 12 bases map to TRBD2. The CDR3 is 16 amino acids. Germline trimming cut 1 base from V and 4 bases from J; bases unmatched to any gene: 3. Germline V CDR1 and CDR2: SGHVS, FNYEAQ. CDR3 coding DNA: TGTGCCAGCAGCTTAGGCCTAGCGGGGGGGCCAGATACGCAGTATTTT. As protein: CASSLGLAGGPDTQYF.

V and J are TRBV18 and TRBJ2-1, with 13 bases aligning to TRBD2. CDR1 and CDR2 from the germline V gene are KGHSH and LQKENI. Trimming at V came to 8 bases and at J to 8 bases, leaving 12 bases not matched to a gene. CDR3 length: 16 residues. The CDR3 nucleotides read TGTGCCAGCCGTATTAGCGGACTAGCGGGAGTGCATGAGCAGTTCTTC. Translated: CASRISGLAGVHEQFF.

V gene TRBV6-5 combines with J gene TRBJ2-4, with D maybe TRBD2 (5 bases). Germline CDR1 reads MNHEY; CDR2 reads SVGAGI. CDR3 length equals 14 residues. V was trimmed by 8 bases and J by 1 base, leaving 12 bases between them. CDR3 sequence reads: CASGSGLAKNIQYF. The CDR3 coding sequence is TGTGCCAGCGGGAGCGGACTCGCCAAAAACATTCAGTACTTC.

This chain connects TRBV6-5 to TRBJ2-7; D unclear. Germline lookup yields CDR1 MNHEY and CDR2 SVGAGI. V dropped 0 bases and J dropped 6 bases, with 9 bases sitting between them. The CDR3 covers 13 residues. CDR3: CASSYSNSREQYF. CDR3 nucleotides: TGTGCCAGCAGTTACTCGAATAGCCGCGAGCAGTACTTC.

The V gene is TRBV20-1, the J gene TRBJ2-7; 8 bases map to TRBD2. The V segment lost 3 bases and the J segment 2 bases; nucleotides outside the gene matches: 9. Germline V gene lookup returns CDR1 DFQATT and CDR2 SNEGSKA (reference sequence). This CDR3 has 15 residues. CDR3 in amino acids: CSASFRGTRAYEQYF. DNA for the CDR3: TGCAGTGCTAGTTTCCGAGGGACTAGGGCCTACGAGCAGTACTTC.

The chain links TRBV24-1 to TRBJ2-2; weak D call: TRBD1 (5 bases). This CDR3 region has 16 residues. Trimming pared 4 bases from V and 0 bases from J, leaving 11 bases between. Germline CDR1 is KGHDR and CDR2 is SFDVKD. Here the CDR3 DNA reads TGTGCCACCAGTGAGCCCGGACACGCGAACACCGGGGAGCTGTTTTTT. This sequence encodes CATSEPGHANTGELFF.